The rows below give T cell receptor beta chains drawn from one sample of a study of cytomegalovirus exposure and HLA in healthy donors. Repertoires were generated with immunoSEQ multiplex PCR, while TCRdb's copy carries only in-frame clones and drops some. The sample includes 120,000 or so clones, more than 65% of them seen just once. The sequencing sample was made of PBMCs. The receptor set was obtained from a man aged 18 to 29 in good health and CMV-seronegative. Both conserved end residues are part of each CDR3. The order of the fields is V gene, J gene, clone size, D gene, CDR3 protein, CDR3 DNA. D genes are given only for firm matches. Where a row states a size, it is once, few, many or the class of an expanded clone; other rows omit it.

TRBV27,TRBJ2-1,NA,NA,CASSLIPGALDEQFF,TGTGCCAGCAGTTTAATTCCAGGGGCGTTGGATGAGCAGTTCTTC
TRBV5-4,TRBJ2-7,NA,NA,CASSFAGQWREQYF,TGTGCCAGCAGCTTCGCGGGACAGTGGAGAGAGCAGTACTTC
TRBV5-6,TRBJ2-3,NA,NA,CASSAWGGRGLSTDTQYF,TGTGCCAGCTCAGCTTGGGGGGGGCGGGGGCTTAGCACAGATACGCAGTATTTT
TRBV9,TRBJ1-2,NA,TRBD1,CASSSPRTGGHYGYTF,TGTGCCAGCAGCTCACCAAGGACAGGGGGCCACTATGGCTACACCTTC
TRBV12-5,TRBJ2-1,once,TRBD2,CASGAPAGGPEQFF,TGTGCTAGTGGGGCCCCAGCGGGGGGCCCCGAGCAGTTCTTC
TRBV14,TRBJ2-7,NA,TRBD1,CASSQDGDRGVYEQYF,TGTGCCAGCAGCCAAGATGGTGACAGGGGGGTCTACGAGCAGTACTTC
TRBV27,TRBJ1-1,NA,NA,CASSPAPRGTEAFF,TGTGCCAGCAGTCCTGCCCCCAGGGGCACTGAAGCTTTCTTT
TRBV7-2,TRBJ2-5,NA,NA,CASSFTQGYGETQYF,TGTGCCAGCAGCTTCACACAGGGTTACGGGGAGACCCAGTACTTC
TRBV7-9,TRBJ2-3,NA,TRBD1,CASSPWTGSLDTQYF,TGTGCCAGCAGCCCTTGGACAGGTTCCCTAGATACGCAGTATTTT
TRBV2,TRBJ2-3,NA,TRBD1,CASRQGWTDTQYF,TGTGCCAGCAGACAGGGGTGGACAGATACGCAGTATTTT
TRBV25-1,TRBJ1-4,NA,NA,CAVQGKNNEKLFF,TGTGCCGTACAGGGAAAGAATAATGAAAAACTGTTTTTT
TRBV5-6,TRBJ1-5,NA,TRBD1,CASSLAGQGVPQHF,TGTGCCAGCAGCTTGGCCGGACAGGGGGTGCCCCAGCATTTT
TRBV19,TRBJ2-2,NA,NA,CASSIGKNTGELFF,TGTGCCAGTAGTATCGGGAAGAACACCGGGGAGCTGTTTTTT
TRBV9,TRBJ2-1,NA,NA,CASSVEGQGGEQFF,TGTGCCAGCAGCGTAGAGGGCCAGGGAGGTGAGCAGTTCTTC
TRBV2,TRBJ1-2,NA,TRBD1,CASSKLGQGFSNYGYTF,TGTGCCAGCAGTAAGCTCGGACAGGGCTTCTCTAACTATGGCTACACCTTC
TRBV5-4,TRBJ2-7,NA,NA,CASSLGQSVSYEQYF,TGTGCCAGCAGCTTGGGACAGTCAGTTTCCTACGAGCAGTACTTC
TRBV4-3,TRBJ2-5,NA,TRBD2,CASSQESGGRRETQYF,TGCGCCAGCAGCCAAGAATCGGGGGGTAGGCGAGAGACCCAGTACTTC
TRBV15,TRBJ1-6,few,NA,CATSRTGQYNSPLHF,TGTGCCACCAGCAGGACCGGACAGTATAATTCACCCCTCCACTTT
TRBV9,TRBJ2-2,NA,TRBD1,CASSLRQGSGELFF,TGTGCCAGCAGCCTTCGACAGGGGTCCGGGGAGCTGTTTTTT